Shown below are 3 T cell receptor beta chains from a single sample sequenced in a study of shared clonotypes between healthy human individuals. The repertoire was sequenced with immunoSEQ multiplex PCR; TCRdb's copy has only in-frame clones and lacks some. This repertoire shows about 1.4 million clones, 95% to 97% found once; its top ten account for more than 0.9%. The sequenced sample consisted of naive CD4+ T cells sorted from blood. Noted subset: CD45RA+ positively selected. The receptors were gathered from a man younger than 45 in good health.

The chain recombines TRBV27 with TRBJ2-1; tentatively, D is TRBD1 (6 bases). The CDR3 sequence is 16 residues long. Deletions cut 1 base from V and 6 bases from J, with 16 bases between. Looked up from germline, CDR1 is MNHEY and CDR2 is SMNVEV (reference sequence). The CDR3 region is CASSLYLGARSNEQFF. The CDR3 region has the DNA TGTGCCAGCAGTTTATACTTGGGGGCCCGGAGCAATGAGCAGTTCTTC.

The V and J genes are TRBV28 and TRBJ2-3; no definite D call. V gave up 6 bases and J gave up 0 bases, with 7 bases separating them. The CDR3 totals 13 residues. Germline V CDR1 and CDR2: MDHEN, SYDVKM. The CDR3 protein is CASSRYSTDTQYF. CDR3 nucleotides: TGTGCCAGCAGCCGTTATAGCACAGATACGCAGTATTTT.

The chain recombines TRBV5-5 with TRBJ2-5; 9 nucleotides match TRBD2. With 2 bases clipped from V and 2 bases from J, the junction kept 4 bases outside the gene matches. The germline V gene has CDR1 SGHKS and CDR2 YYEKEE (reference sequence). The CDR3 extends over 15 amino acids. This CDR3 is CASSFTSGSQETQYF. CDR3 nucleotide sequence: TGTGCCAGCAGCTTTACTAGCGGGTCTCAAGAGACCCAGTACTTC.